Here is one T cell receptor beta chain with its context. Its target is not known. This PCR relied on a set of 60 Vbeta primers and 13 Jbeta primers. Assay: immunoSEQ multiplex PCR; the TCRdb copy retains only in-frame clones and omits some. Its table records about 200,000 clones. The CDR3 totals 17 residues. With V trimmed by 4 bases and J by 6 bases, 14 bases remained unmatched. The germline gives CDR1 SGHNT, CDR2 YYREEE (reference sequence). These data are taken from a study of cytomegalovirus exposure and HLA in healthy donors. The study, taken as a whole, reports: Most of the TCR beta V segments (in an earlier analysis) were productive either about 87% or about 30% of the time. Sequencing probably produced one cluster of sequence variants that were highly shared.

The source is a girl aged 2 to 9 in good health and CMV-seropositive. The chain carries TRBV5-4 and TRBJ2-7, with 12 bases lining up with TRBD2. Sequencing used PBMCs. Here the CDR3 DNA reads TGTGCCAGCAGCGCCGGTATCGGACTAGCGGGATCTGGCGAGCAGTACTTC. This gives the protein CASSAGIGLAGSGEQYF.